This note documents a single T cell receptor (beta chain) sequence. The trim removed 4 bases at V and 4 bases at J, leaving 6 bases unmatched. The germline CDR1 and CDR2 sequences are SGHNT and YYREEE (reference sequence). The CDR3 is 16 residues long. This sample is drawn from a study of blood T cell repertoires in COVID-19. Profiled with immunoSEQ multiplex PCR; TCRdb holds only in-frame clones, not every one. This table has around 180,000 clones, roughly 70% appearing once. Sequencing input: peripheral blood. J is TRBJ2-3 and V is TRBV5-4, with TRBD2 matching 13 bases. The TCR originated in an elderly woman with acute or convalescent COVID-19. CDR3: CASSQTTSGRADTQYF. CDR3 bases: TGTGCCAGCAGCCAAACTACTAGCGGGAGGGCAGATACGCAGTATTTT.